This T cell receptor beta chain was identified in a study of blood T cell repertoires in COVID-19. Whole-study context: The origin of the acute and convalescent COVID-19 samples was the United States, Italy and Spain. T cells, B-cell-depleted T cells, or PBMCs supplied cDNA or gDNA.

The assay was immunoSEQ multiplex PCR, and TCRdb's table has in-frame clones only and misses some. The top ten hold less than 2.5% of the sample, which has roughly 290,000 clones, around 85% seen once. Enrolled through a virtual design, the participants were between 18 and 89 years of age and came from around 25 US areas. The sequence derives from a man aged 25-40 years who had recovered from COVID-19. The sample consisted of PBMCs or T cells enriched from blood (not recorded which).

The CDR3 region is CASSPEFYGYTF. The CDR3 DNA sequence: TGTGCCAGCAGCCCGGAGTTCTATGGCTACACCTTC. The rearrangement links TRBV7-8 to TRBJ1-2; D not resolved. CDR3 length: 12 residues. In germline, CDR1 is SGHVS, CDR2 FQNEAQ. V was shortened by 5 bases and J by 4 bases, with 8 bases between the two germline ends.